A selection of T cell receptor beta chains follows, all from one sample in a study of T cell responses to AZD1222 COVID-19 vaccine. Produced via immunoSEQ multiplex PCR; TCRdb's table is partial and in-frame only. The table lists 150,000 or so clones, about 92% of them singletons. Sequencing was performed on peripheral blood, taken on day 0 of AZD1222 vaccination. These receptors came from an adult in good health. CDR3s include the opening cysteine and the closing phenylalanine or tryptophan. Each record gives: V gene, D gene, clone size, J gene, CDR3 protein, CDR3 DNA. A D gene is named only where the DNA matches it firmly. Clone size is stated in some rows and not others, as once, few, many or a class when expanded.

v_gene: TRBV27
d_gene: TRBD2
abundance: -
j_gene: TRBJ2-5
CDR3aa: CASSLSKRLAKETQYF
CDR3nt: TGTGCCAGCAGTTTATCCAAAAGACTAGCGAAAGAGACCCAGTACTTC

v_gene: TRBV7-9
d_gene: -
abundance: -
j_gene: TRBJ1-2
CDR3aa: CASTHRDYGYTF
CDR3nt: TGTGCCAGCACACACAGGGACTATGGCTACACCTTC

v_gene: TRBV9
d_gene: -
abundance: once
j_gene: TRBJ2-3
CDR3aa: CASSVVGTRTDTQYF
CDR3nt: TGTGCCAGCAGCGTAGTTGGGACTCGCACAGATACGCAGTATTTT

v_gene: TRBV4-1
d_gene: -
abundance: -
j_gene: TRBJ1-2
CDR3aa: CASSQDQGRNYGYTF
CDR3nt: TGCGCCAGCAGCCAAGATCAGGGCCGCAACTATGGCTACACCTTC

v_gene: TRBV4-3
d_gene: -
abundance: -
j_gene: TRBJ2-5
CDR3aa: CASSQDWAGEGETQYF
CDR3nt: TGCGCCAGCAGCCAAGATTGGGCAGGGGAGGGGGAGACCCAGTACTTC

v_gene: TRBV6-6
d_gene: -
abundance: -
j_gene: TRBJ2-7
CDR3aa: CASSYSGYDEQYF
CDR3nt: TGTGCCAGCAGTTACTCAGGTTACGACGAGCAGTACTTC

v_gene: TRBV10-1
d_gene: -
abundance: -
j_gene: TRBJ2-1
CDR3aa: CASSESGADEQFF
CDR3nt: TGCGCCAGCAGTGAATCGGGCGCAGATGAGCAGTTCTTC

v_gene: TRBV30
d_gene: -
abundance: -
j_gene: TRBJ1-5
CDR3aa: CAWSSGNSNQPQHF
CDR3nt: TGTGCCTGGAGTTCCGGAAATAGCAATCAGCCCCAGCATTTT

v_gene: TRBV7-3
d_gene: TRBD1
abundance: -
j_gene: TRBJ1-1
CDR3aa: CASSPSGTVNTEAFF
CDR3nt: TGTGCCAGCAGCCCAAGCGGGACAGTTAACACTGAAGCTTTCTTT

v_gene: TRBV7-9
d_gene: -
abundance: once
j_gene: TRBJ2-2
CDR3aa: CASSLEALTGELFF
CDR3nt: TGTGCCAGCAGCTTAGAGGCCCTCACCGGGGAGCTGTTTTTT